The 28 T cell receptor beta chains given below trace back to one sample, sequenced in a study of T cell repertoires in cytomegalovirus infection. The antigens of these receptors remain unknown. TCRdb analysed the reads with MiXCR anew, one entry per CDR3 protein. The sample consists of around 100,000 distinct CDR3 sequences, roughly 39% of them appearing once. The sample consisted of CD8+ T cells from cultured PBMCs, taken from culture after CMV antigen stimulation. Receptors were obtained from a human donor in good health (CMV status not recorded). Some clones in this sample may be carry-over from other donors' samples.

This clonotype has a handful of counts. The V call is TRBV7-8, the J call TRBJ2-2; D is possibly TRBD2 (6 bases). From germline, CDR1 is SGHVS and CDR2 FQNEAQ. The CDR3 extends over 15 amino acids. V was trimmed by 1 base and J by 7 bases, leaving 13 bases between them. The CDR3 reads CASSLDGGPSGELFF. CDR3 nucleotide sequence: TGTGCCAGCAGCTTAGACGGGGGTCCCAGCGGGGAGCTGTTTTTT.

V usage is TRBV7-3 and J usage is TRBJ2-5; 8 nucleotides match TRBD1. Germline-derived CDR1 and CDR2 are SGHTA and FQGTGA. J was trimmed by 5 bases and V by 5 bases; bases with no gene match: 7. The CDR3 covers 14 residues. The CDR3 sequence is CASSPSGGMETQYF. The DNA of the CDR3 is TGTGCCAGCAGCCCCTCAGGGGGCATGGAGACCCAGTACTTC.

This chain links TRBV2 with TRBJ2-1, with D possibly TRBD2 on 6 matching bases. This CDR3 region has 13 residues. The germline gives CDR1 SNHLY, CDR2 FYNNEI. V lost 4 bases and J 8 bases, leaving 12 bases between the germline ends. Here the CDR3 reads CASSVAAGDEQFF. The DNA of the CDR3 is TGTGCCAGCAGTGTGGCAGCGGGCGATGAGCAGTTCTTC.

The CDR3 DNA follows: TGTGCCAGCAGCTTAGCGCTAGAGGGGGTCACCGGGGAGCTGTTTTTT. Translation gives CASSLALEGVTGELFF. The chain employs TRBV7-9 and TRBJ2-2, with D tentatively TRBD1 (6 bases). The germline V gene has CDR1 SEHNR and CDR2 FQNEAQ (reference sequence). V was pared by 0 bases and J by 4 bases, with 12 bases between. The CDR3 length is 16 residues. The full variable domain, completed using reference TRBV7-9 and TRBJ2-2, is DTGVSQNPRHKITKRGQNVTFRCDPISEHNRLYWYRQTLGQGPEFLTYFQNEAQLEKSRLLSDRFSAERPKGSFSTLEIQRTEQGDSAMYLCASSLALEGVTGELFFGEGSRLTVL.

The rearrangement uses TRBV27 and TRBJ2-7, with a tentative D call TRBD2 (5 bases). The CDR3 runs 15 residues. Trimming stripped 4 bases from V and 3 bases from J, with 16 bases between. The germline gives CDR1 MNHEY, CDR2 SMNVEV (reference sequence). CDR3 sequence: CASSSGLGSLYEQYF. DNA of the CDR3: TGTGCCAGCAGTTCCGGACTTGGAAGTCTCTACGAGCAGTACTTC.

The gene calls are TRBV4-1 and TRBJ1-2, with a possible D match to TRBD1 (5 bases). Trimming cost V 4 bases and J 3 bases, with 24 bases left between them. Germline values: CDR1 MGHRA, CDR2 YSYEKL. This CDR3 spans 18 amino acids. CDR3 DNA sequence: TGCGCCAGCAGCCCAAGCAAGGGGATTGGAACATCTCACTATGGCTACACCTTC. It yields the protein CASSPSKGIGTSHYGYTF.

The rearrangement joins TRBV3-1 to TRBJ2-5; D is possibly TRBD1 (5 bases). Germline-derived CDR1 and CDR2 are LGHDT and YNNKEL (reference sequence). The CDR3 runs to 15 residues. The germline V and J ends were trimmed by 0 bases and 1 base, with 9 bases remaining between them. As DNA, the CDR3 is TGTGCCAGCAGCCAAGAAGACAGTTTCCAAGAGACCCAGTACTTC. It yields the protein CASSQEDSFQETQYF.

J is TRBJ2-1 and V is TRBV29-1; 8 positions match TRBD2. The CDR3 spans 14 residues. Germline CDR1 and CDR2: SQVTM and ANQGSEA. V shed 3 bases and J 10 bases; nucleotides not matched to a gene: 11. CDR3 loop: CSVESAGDIGEQFF. The DNA for the CDR3 is TGCAGCGTTGAGTCAGCGGGGGACATCGGGGAGCAGTTCTTC.

The chain employs TRBV11-2 and TRBJ2-7, with D possibly TRBD2 on 5 matching bases. The CDR3 contains 15 residues. Trimming removed 1 base at V and 3 bases at J, with 13 bases between. Looked up from germline, CDR1 is SGHAT and CDR2 is FQNNGV. CDR3 DNA sequence: TGTGCCAGCAGCTTAGGTCTCGGAGGTTACTACGAGCAGTACTTC. It specifies CASSLGLGGYYEQYF.

This clonotype was detected only a few times. The chain links TRBV7-2 to TRBJ2-1; 14 nucleotides line up with TRBD2. The CDR3 spans 18 residues. CDR1 SGHTA and CDR2 FQGNSA come from the germline V gene. The trim removed 1 base at V and 3 bases at J, leaving 5 bases unmatched. CDR3 DNA: TGTGCCAGCAGCTTAGGACTAGCGGGGGGGCTTAGCTACAATGAGCAGTTCTTC. This gives the protein CASSLGLAGGLSYNEQFF.

The chain is built from TRBV15 and TRBJ1-1, with D perhaps TRBD1 (6 bases). V was trimmed by 4 bases and J by 0 bases, leaving 9 bases between them. Germline CDR1 reads LNHNV; CDR2 reads YYDKDF (reference sequence). This CDR3 has 14 residues. Written as DNA, the CDR3 is TGTGCCACCAGCAAAGGACAGATGAACACTGAAGCTTTCTTT. It codes for CATSKGQMNTEAFF.

This chain links TRBV7-6 with TRBJ1-4, with D possibly TRBD1 on 6 matching bases. Germline CDR1 and CDR2: SGHVS and FNYEAQ. V shed 6 bases and J shed 10 bases, with 15 bases lying between them. The CDR3 totals 13 residues. The CDR3 spells CASRPAGTSKLFF. The CDR3 coding sequence is TGTGCCAGCAGACCAGCCGGGACATCAAAACTGTTTTTT.

The sample holds many counts of this clonotype. CDR3: CASSLGAVSGELFF. The CDR3 nucleotides are TGTGCCAGCAGCTTAGGTGCCGTCTCCGGGGAGCTGTTTTTT. The chain links TRBV7-6 to TRBJ2-2; D is unresolved. Germline CDR1 reads SGHVS; CDR2 reads FNYEAQ. CDR3 size: 14 residues. Between the trimmed V and J ends, which lost 1 base and 6 bases, there was a span of 9 bases.

This chain connects TRBV27 to TRBJ2-1, with D perhaps matching TRBD1 or TRBD2 (5 bases each). Trimming took off 4 bases at V and 3 bases at J, with 16 bases between the two ends. The CDR3 is 16 residues long. The germline gives CDR1 MNHEY, CDR2 SMNVEV (reference sequence). The CDR3 protein is CASSSLALGVYNEQFF. The CDR3 nucleotides are TGTGCCAGCAGTTCCCTCGCCTTGGGGGTCTACAATGAGCAGTTCTTC.

The rearrangement links TRBV28 to TRBJ1-2, with D possibly matching TRBD1 (6 bases). This CDR3 comprises 12 residues. Trimming cost V 5 bases and J 8 bases, with 12 bases left between them. Germline CDR1 is MDHEN and CDR2 is SYDVKM. This CDR3 reads CASSQTGGGYTF. In DNA form, the CDR3 reads TGTGCCAGCAGTCAGACAGGTGGAGGCTACACCTTC.

The chain carries TRBV7-4 and TRBJ2-7; D possibly matches TRBD1 or TRBD2 (5 bases each). CDR1 SGHVT and CDR2 SQSDAQ come from the germline V gene. The CDR3 contains 14 residues. Trimming took off 3 bases at V and 1 base at J, with 10 bases between the two ends. In DNA form, the CDR3 reads TGTGCCAGCAGCTTCCGGGACGGTTCCTACGAGCAGTACTTC. This encodes CASSFRDGSYEQYF.

In its sample, this clonotype was seen a few times. The chain combines TRBV7-3 with TRBJ2-3, with TRBD2 matching over 7 bases. Germline values: CDR1 SGHTA, CDR2 FQGTGA. This CDR3 region has 15 residues. V gave up 2 bases and J gave up 2 bases; unmatched junction bases: 4. Written as DNA, the CDR3 is TGTGCCAGCAGCTTATGGGGACTAAACACAGATACGCAGTATTTT. Translating gives CASSLWGLNTDTQYF.

CDR3 nucleotide sequence: TGTGCCAGCAGTTCCGCGGGGTTGAACACTGAAGCTTTCTTT. Protein sequence: CASSSAGLNTEAFF. The V gene is TRBV6-6, the J gene TRBJ1-1; D remains ambiguous. Germline-derived CDR1 and CDR2 are MNHNY and SVGAGI (reference sequence). This CDR3 has 14 amino acids. V dropped 4 bases and J dropped 0 bases, with 9 bases sitting between them.

Comments on this clonotype: A read error may produce the germline difference seen at one junction end. V and J are TRBV12-3 or TRBV12-4 and TRBJ1-2, with D tentatively TRBD1 (5 bases). This CDR3 spans 11 amino acids. CDR3 amino acids: CANSPGQRGTF. The CDR3 DNA is TGTGCCAACAGTCCCGGACAACGCGGCACCTTC.

The CDR3 DNA sequence: TGTGCCAGCAGCTTAGCGCTGCGGGGAGACTATGGCTACACCTTC. Protein sequence: CASSLALRGDYGYTF. V gene TRBV7-2 combines with J gene TRBJ1-2; D is unresolved. The CDR3 runs 15 residues. Germline V gives CDR1 SGHTA, CDR2 FQGNSA. The germline V and J ends were trimmed by 0 bases and 3 bases, with 11 bases remaining between them.

The chain recombines TRBV7-9 with TRBJ2-1; weak D call: TRBD2 (5 bases). V lost 2 bases to trimming and J lost 10 bases, with 6 bases between them. The CDR3 sequence is 11 residues long. Germline V gene data show CDR1 as SEHNR and CDR2 as FQNEAQ (reference sequence). The DNA of the CDR3 is TGTGCCAGCAGCTTAACGGGGGAGCAGTTCTTC. Amino acid sequence: CASSLTGEQFF.

In nucleotides, the CDR3 is TGTGCCAGCAGCTTAGGAGGACTAGCGGGCGAAGAGACCCAGTACTTC. This gives the protein CASSLGGLAGEETQYF. The V and J genes are TRBV7-8 and TRBJ2-5, with 11 positions matching TRBD2. Germline V gene lookup returns CDR1 SGHVS and CDR2 FQNEAQ. The CDR3 is 16 amino acids. Trimming removed 1 base from V and 3 bases from J; junction bases left unmatched: 4.

The chain couples TRBV7-9 to TRBJ2-1; 7 nucleotides line up with TRBD1. The V gene's germline CDR1 is SEHNR and CDR2 FQNEAQ (reference sequence). The CDR3 extends over 16 amino acids. The ends lost 10 bases at V and 0 bases at J; junction bases unmatched: 12. The CDR3 is CAILGDQGDSYNEQFF. The CDR3 nucleotides read TGTGCCATCCTCGGGGACCAGGGGGACTCCTACAATGAGCAGTTCTTC.

This clonotype was counted a few times. This chain joins TRBV12-3 or TRBV12-4 and TRBJ2-3; 7 positions match TRBD2. The CDR3 length is 16 residues. After removal of 2 bases from V and 1 base from J, the junction contained 6 bases not matched to a gene. The CDR3 here is CASSLFGTSGTDTQYF. In DNA, the CDR3 is TGTGCCAGCAGTTTATTCGGCACTAGCGGCACAGATACGCAGTATTTT.

The chain recombines TRBV6-6 with TRBJ2-1, with a tentative D call TRBD1 (5 bases). Looked up from germline, CDR1 is MNHNY and CDR2 is SVGAGI (reference sequence). The V end lost 2 bases, the J end lost 3 bases, and 14 bases lay between the germline ends. This CDR3 has 16 residues. This chain's CDR3 is CASSYVGLRFYNEQFF. The CDR3 nucleotides read TGTGCCAGCAGTTACGTGGGGCTCCGATTCTACAATGAGCAGTTCTTC.

Ten or more counts support this clonotype. The chain is built from TRBV13 and TRBJ2-5; D unclear. The CDR3 contains 13 residues. The germline V gene encodes CDR1 PRHDT and CDR2 FYEKMQ (reference sequence). Trimming stripped 4 bases from V and 5 bases from J, with 11 bases between. CDR3 sequence: CASSSFVVETQYF. CDR3 coding DNA: TGTGCCAGCAGCTCGTTTGTGGTGGAGACCCAGTACTTC. The full variable domain, its missing parts supplied by reference TRBV13 and TRBJ2-5, is AAGVIQSPRHLIKEKRETATLKCYPIPRHDTVYWYQQGPGQDPQFLISFYEKMQSDKGSIPDRFSAQQFSDYHSELNMSSLELGDSALYFCASSSFVVETQYFGPGTRLLVL.

In this sample, this clonotype turned up many times. J is TRBJ1-1 and V is TRBV7-6, with D possibly being TRBD1 (5 bases). The V gene lost 5 bases and the J gene lost 6 bases, with 13 bases spanning the gap. This CDR3 contains 13 residues. Per germline, CDR1 SGHVS and CDR2 FNYEAQ. This CDR3 is CASSAPGSAEAFF. CDR3 DNA sequence: TGTGCCAGCAGCGCCCCAGGGAGTGCTGAAGCTTTCTTT.

CDR3 in DNA: TGTGCCAGCAGCTTAAGGCGAAGGGATCTCACAGATACGCAGTATTTT. Its translation is CASSLRRRDLTDTQYF. This chain links TRBV13 with TRBJ2-3; D gene ambiguous. The germline gives CDR1 PRHDT, CDR2 FYEKMQ (reference sequence). The CDR3 spans 16 residues. Trimming cost V 2 bases and J 2 bases, with 14 bases left between them. Variable domain in full (rest from reference TRBV13 and TRBJ2-3): AAGVIQSPRHLIKEKRETATLKCYPIPRHDTVYWYQQGPGQDPQFLISFYEKMQSDKGSIPDRFSAQQFSDYHSELNMSSLELGDSALYFCASSLRRRDLTDTQYFGPGTRLTVL.